The next 8 T cell receptor beta chains were all read from a single sample in a study of technical replicates of blood from a handful of donors. Clones were sequenced by immunoSEQ multiplex PCR, and TCRdb holds only the in-frame ones, with some missing. Of around 83,000 clones listed, about 94% are singletons. Input material: T cells isolated from PBMCs. Every receptor here comes from a human donor in good health.

The rearrangement joins TRBV4-1 to TRBJ2-1; perhaps TRBD1 as D (6 bases). The length of the CDR3 is 15 residues. The ends were cut back, 3 bases at V and 7 bases at J, with 16 bases in the middle. Germline values: CDR1 MGHRA, CDR2 YSYEKL. The CDR3: CASSHSVGGKNEQFF. The CDR3 DNA is TGCGCCAGCAGCCACTCGGTAGGGGGTAAAAATGAGCAGTTCTTC.

The chain couples TRBV6-4 to TRBJ2-3; D uncertain. Trimming took off 0 bases at V and 0 bases at J, with 7 bases between the two ends. CDR3 length: 15 residues. Germline V CDR1 and CDR2: MRHNA, SNTAGT. In DNA, the CDR3 is TGTGCCAGCAGTGACTCCGAAGCCAGCACAGATACGCAGTATTTT. This gives the protein CASSDSEASTDTQYF.

The rearrangement joins TRBV11-2 to TRBJ1-5, with no clear D. In germline, CDR1 is SGHAT, CDR2 FQNNGV. Between the trimmed V and J ends, which lost 8 bases and 4 bases, there was a span of 6 bases. The CDR3 loop spans 11 amino acids. Written as DNA, the CDR3 is TGTGCCAGCGCGGGGAATCAGCCCCAGCATTTT. Amino acid sequence: CASAGNQPQHF.

The chain carries TRBV7-8 and TRBJ2-7; 7 nucleotides match TRBD1. Germline V gives CDR1 SGHVS, CDR2 FQNEAQ. The CDR3 length is 15 residues. Trimming at V came to 1 base and at J to 1 base, leaving 4 bases not matched to a gene. DNA of the CDR3: TGTGCCAGCAGCTTAGGGGGACAGCCATCCTACGAGCAGTACTTC. Protein product: CASSLGGQPSYEQYF. Combining the CDR3 with reference TRBV7-8 and TRBJ2-7 gives the whole variable domain GAGVSQSPRYKVAKRGQDVALRCDPISGHVSLFWYQQALGQGPEFLTYFQNEAQLDKSGLPSDRFFAERPEGSVSTLKIQRTQQEDSAVYLCASSLGGQPSYEQYFGPGTRLTVT.

This clone was detected only once. The CDR3, as DNA: TGCAGCGTTGTACGGCCAGGGGCATACAATGAGCAGTTCTTC. This encodes CSVVRPGAYNEQFF. This sequence joins TRBV29-1 and TRBJ2-1; D may be TRBD1 (6 bases). Trimming took off 4 bases at V and 4 bases at J, with 14 bases between the two ends. This CDR3 contains 14 residues. Per germline, CDR1 SQVTM and CDR2 ANQGSEA.

For the CDR3, the DNA is TGTGCCAGTAGACTAGCGGGAGTAGTTCGTGAGACCCAGTACTTC. Encoded protein: CASRLAGVVRETQYF. The chain links TRBV19 to TRBJ2-5; TRBD2 aligns across 11 bases. Germline CDR1 is LNHDA and CDR2 is SQIVND (reference sequence). V trimming: 6 bases; J trimming: 5 bases; junction bases outside the gene matches: 8. The CDR3 spans 15 residues.

In this sample, this clone turned up a few times. The chain recombines TRBV14 with TRBJ1-4; D is unclear. CDR3 length: 15 residues. Germline V gives CDR1 SGHDN, CDR2 FVKESK. Deletions cut 2 bases from V and 3 bases from J, with 10 bases between. The CDR3 region is CASSQLRLSNEKLFF. As DNA, the CDR3 is TGTGCCAGCAGCCAACTTAGACTTTCTAATGAAAAACTGTTTTTT. The variable domain in full, with the rest retrieved from reference TRBV14 and TRBJ1-4, is EAGVTQFPSHSVIEKGQTVTLRCDPISGHDNLYWYRRVMGKEIKFLLHFVKESKQDESGMPNNRFLAERTGGTYSTLKVQPAELEDSGVYFCASSQLRLSNEKLFFGSGTQLSVL.

V and J are TRBV9 and TRBJ2-5; D perhaps matches TRBD1 (6 bases). The CDR3 sequence is 14 residues long. V was pared by 1 base and J by 5 bases, with 12 bases between. CDR1 SGDLS and CDR2 YYNGEE come from the germline V gene. The CDR3: CASSVQGSEETQYF. In DNA form, the CDR3 reads TGTGCCAGCAGCGTACAGGGGAGTGAGGAGACCCAGTACTTC. Filled out from reference TRBV9 and TRBJ2-5, the complete variable domain reads DSGVTQTPKHLITATGQRVTLRCSPRSGDLSVYWYQQSLDQGLQFLIQYYNGEERAKGNILERFSAQQFPDLHSELNLSSLELGDSALYFCASSVQGSEETQYFGPGTRLLVL.